This T cell receptor beta chain was retrieved from a study of cytomegalovirus exposure and HLA in healthy donors. Broader study findings: Later analysis identified a missense DCLRE1C variant that was linked to TCR beta V- and J-gene trimming. Donor immune exposure was known only as CMV serostatus. Upon later analysis, HLA-associated TCR beta chains proved more clonally expanded than other, equally common chains.

A remark on this clone: Its antigen is unidentified.

V shed 6 bases and J 0 bases; nucleotides not matched to a gene: 21. The CDR3 is made up of 20 amino acids. From germline, CDR1 is MDHEN and CDR2 SYDVKM. Researchers ran the PCR with 60 Vbeta and 13 Jbeta primers. Sequenced by immunoSEQ multiplex PCR; TCRdb stores in-frame clones only, minus some. Of approximately 98,000 clones listed, about 74% are singletons. Sequencing input: PBMCs. This receptor was taken from a male donor in good health and CMV-seronegative. The rearrangement uses TRBV28 and TRBJ2-3, with TRBD2 matching over 7 bases. The chain's CDR3 is CASRVLKGVGGGVSTDTQYF. The CDR3 DNA reads as TGTGCCAGCAGAGTTTTAAAGGGAGTTGGGGGAGGGGTGAGCACAGATACGCAGTATTTT.